A single sample gave rise to the 2 T cell receptor beta chains below, sequenced in a study of post-analysis software for immune sequencing data. Points from the study as a whole: Controls showed lower frequencies than patients for a handful of TRBV segments, and TRBV5-6, TRBV5-1 and TRBV20-1 were among these.

Their specific antigens are unknown. Each TCR beta cDNA library carried unique molecular identifiers. Each CDR3 protein gets one entry after TCRdb re-called the PCR reads with MiXCR. This table has roughly 800,000 distinct CDR3 sequences, 30% appearing once. Sequenced: blood. All receptors derive from a girl under 18 with multiple sclerosis.

The chain employs TRBV9 and TRBJ1-2, with no clear D. CDR3 length: 14 amino acids. Germline lookup yields CDR1 SGDLS and CDR2 YYNGEE. Trimming removed 0 bases from V and 6 bases from J, with 12 bases in between. The chain's CDR3 is CASSVDPGSDGYTF. The CDR3 nucleotides read TGTGCCAGCAGCGTAGACCCAGGCTCAGATGGCTACACCTTC.

This clonotype was recorded a few times. The chain joins TRBV9 to TRBJ1-3; TRBD1 is a possible D gene (5 bases). The CDR3 is 14 residues long. Trimming stripped 4 bases from V and 0 bases from J, with 8 bases between. CDR1 and CDR2 from the germline V gene are SGDLS and YYNGEE. The CDR3: CASSPGNSGNTIYF. CDR3 DNA sequence: TGTGCCAGCAGCCCAGGGAACTCTGGAAACACCATATATTTT.